This T cell receptor beta chain emerged from a study of blood T cell repertoires in COVID-19. Across the whole study: Whether acute or convalescent, the COVID-19 samples came from the United States, Italy and Spain.

CDR3 length: 15 residues. Germline CDR1 reads SEHNR; CDR2 reads FQNEAQ (reference sequence). The V gene lost 6 bases and the J gene lost 2 bases, with 15 bases spanning the gap. As originally analysed: Reference gene primer amplification gave nucleated cell count estimates. Method: immunoSEQ multiplex PCR; TCRdb's copy keeps in-frame clones and lacks some. The V and J calls and clone size are taken from that table; D and trimming were inferred from the DNA. The table has around 140,000 clones, roughly 83% seen once; the top ten hold more than 1.3%. The sample comprised peripheral blood. The TCR sequence derives from a man in his sixties with acute or convalescent COVID-19. This chain uses TRBV7-9 with TRBJ2-3; D is perhaps TRBD2 (7 bases). The CDR3 coding sequence is TGTGCCAGCAGGGGGGAGGGGGGCACCACAGATACGCAGTATTTT. This codes for CASRGEGGTTDTQYF. Full variable domain (missing parts from reference TRBV7-9 and TRBJ2-3): DTGVSQNPRHKITKRGQNVTFRCDPISEHNRLYWYRQTLGQGPEFLTYFQNEAQLEKSRLLSDRFSAERPKGSFSTLEIQRTEQGDSAMYLCASRGEGGTTDTQYFGPGTRLTVL.